Listed below are T cell receptor beta chains from one sample, sequenced in a study of human T cells and chemical hapten exposure. TCRdb fed the RACE reads into MiXCR, producing one record per CDR3 protein. The sample includes 85,000 to 100,000 distinct CDR3 sequences, 25% to 30% of them seen just once. Sequencing used whole blood, obtained in connection with sensitization to the hapten diphenylcyclopropenone (DPC). Every receptor here comes from a man in his forties or fifties with alopecia areata. Some clones in this sample may be carry-over from other donors' samples. The CDR3 runs from the conserved cysteine through the conserved F or W. A D gene is named only where the DNA matches it firmly. Only some rows state a clone size, as once, few, many or a class for expanded clones.

>.|TRBJ2-3|TRBD2|TRBV12-3/TRBV12-4
TGTGCCAGCAGTTTATGGACTAGCGGCAACACAGATACGCAGTATTTT
CASSLWTSGNTDTQYF
>few|TRBJ2-3|TRBD2|TRBV29-1
TGCAGCGTTGAACCGTCGGGCGGGAGTGTCCCAGATACGCAGTATTTT
CSVEPSGGSVPDTQYF
>.|TRBJ1-1|.|TRBV2
TGTGCCAGCAGTTTGGGCCAGGGTCGTGTGGGGGAGTCTGAAGCTTTCTTT
CASSLGQGRVGESEAFF
>.|TRBJ2-1|.|TRBV20-1
TGCAGTGCTAGCCCAGCGGGTTCCTACAATGAGCAGTTCTTC
CSASPAGSYNEQFF
>.|TRBJ2-3|TRBD2|TRBV6-6
TGTGCCAGCAGTAATCTAGCGGGGAGCACAGATACGCAGTATTTT
CASSNLAGSTDTQYF
>.|TRBJ2-6|.|TRBV13
TGTGCCAGCAGCCCTGGGACCCCTGGGGCCAACGTCCTGACTTTC
CASSPGTPGANVLTF
>.|TRBJ2-3|.|TRBV20-1
TGCAGTGCTAGCGGGCTTTACAATACGCAGTATTTT
CSASGLYNTQYF
>.|TRBJ2-7|.|TRBV20-1
TGCAGTGCTAGGGGCGACTGGAGGGGAGGAAGCGAGCAGTACTTC
CSARGDWRGGSEQYF
>.|TRBJ2-1|TRBD2|TRBV11-2
TGTGCCAGCAGCCCCCGTCGTGGGGGGGACTACGGCAATGAGCAGTTCTTC
CASSPRRGGDYGNEQFF
>.|TRBJ1-3|.|TRBV29-1
TGCAGCGTTGTGCTACCCGGACGGAACTCTGGAAACACCATATATTTT
CSVVLPGRNSGNTIYF
>few|TRBJ2-1|.|TRBV7-9
TGTGCCAGCAGCTTAGAACAGGGAGGTGTCAATGAGCAGTTCTTC
CASSLEQGGVNEQFF
>few|TRBJ2-6|.|TRBV27
TGTGCCAGCAGTTTGGGACCCAACTCTGGGGCCAACGTCCTGACTTTC
CASSLGPNSGANVLTF
>.|TRBJ1-6|TRBD1|TRBV12-3/TRBV12-4
TGTGCCAGCAGTCGACAGGGGGATAAGAATTCACCCCTCCACTTT
CASSRQGDKNSPLHF
>.|TRBJ1-5|.|TRBV6-8
TGTGCCAGCAGTTCGGGTACGCTGAGCAATCAGCCCCAGCATTTT
CASSSGTLSNQPQHF
>.|TRBJ2-5|.|TRBV7-8
TGTGCCAGCAGTCAAAAAGATTCCCAGTACTTC
CASSQKDSQYF
>few|TRBJ1-5|TRBD1|TRBV12-3/TRBV12-4
TGTGCCAGCAGTTGGACAGGGCCGTCGCGCAATCAGCCCCAGCATTTT
CASSWTGPSRNQPQHF
>.|TRBJ2-1|.|TRBV14
TGTGCCAGCAGCCAAGATCACGGGCCCTACAATGAGCAGTTCTTC
CASSQDHGPYNEQFF
>.|TRBJ2-7|TRBD2|TRBV11-1
TGTGCCAGCAGCTCGACTAGCGGGAAGCATCGCTACGAGCAGTACTTC
CASSSTSGKHRYEQYF
>few|TRBJ2-1|TRBD2|TRBV5-1
TGCGCCAGCAGCTCCACACTAATAGGGACTAGCGCCAGAGATGAGCAGTTCTTC
CASSSTLIGTSARDEQFF
>few|TRBJ1-1|.|TRBV2
TGTGCCAGCAGTGGAGTCTTCAGGGGAACTGAAGCTTTCTTT
CASSGVFRGTEAFF
>.|TRBJ1-1|.|TRBV4-1
TGCGCCAGCAGCCCCCAACAGCAAATGAACACTGAAGCTTTCTTT
CASSPQQQMNTEAFF
>few|TRBJ2-5|.|TRBV28
TGTGCCAGCAGACTCCGGCAGGAAGAGACCCAGTACTTC
CASRLRQEETQYF
>.|TRBJ1-5|.|TRBV25-1
TGTGCCAGCAGTGAAGGAGATCAGCCCCAGCATTTT
CASSEGDQPQHF
>few|TRBJ2-1|TRBD2|TRBV11-1
TGTGCCAGCAGCCCTACTAGTTGGGGGGGAAATGAGCAGTTCTTC
CASSPTSWGGNEQFF
>.|TRBJ1-5|TRBD1|TRBV12-3/TRBV12-4
TGTGCCAGCAGTTCCGGGACAGGGGGCAGTCAGCCCCAGCATTTT
CASSSGTGGSQPQHF
>few|TRBJ2-7|.|TRBV10-3
TGTGCCATCAGTAGGGTTGGGCTAACAACCTACGAGCAGTACTTC
CAISRVGLTTYEQYF
>.|TRBJ2-7|TRBD1|TRBV28
TGTGCCAGCAGCCCTCAGGACAGGGGTCACGAGCAGTACTTC
CASSPQDRGHEQYF
>once|TRBJ2-6|.|TRBV7-8
TGTGCCAGCAGCCAGACTCACGCCGGGGCCAACGTCCTGACTTTC
CASSQTHAGANVLTF
>few|TRBJ2-7|TRBD1|TRBV20-1
TGCAGTGCTAGGGGTGGGACAGGAACGTACGAGCAGTACTTC
CSARGGTGTYEQYF
>.|TRBJ1-5|.|TRBV3-1
TGTGCCAGCAGCCAGGGGGCCAATCAGCCCCAGCATTTT
CASSQGANQPQHF
>few|TRBJ2-4|.|TRBV28
TGTGCCAGCAAGCTCGGGGGTTCGGCCAAAAACATTCAGTACTTC
CASKLGGSAKNIQYF
>.|TRBJ1-1|.|TRBV20-1
TGCAGTGCTGCGGCCCAGGGAGGGACCACTGAAGCTTTCTTT
CSAAAQGGTTEAFF
>.|TRBJ2-1|.|TRBV29-1
TGCAGCGCCTTCCCGTCAAACAAGAATGAGCAGTTCTTC
CSAFPSNKNEQFF
>.|TRBJ2-7|TRBD1|TRBV15
TGTGCCACCAGCACCCCAGGGGGCTGGAACGAGCAGTACTTC
CATSTPGGWNEQYF
>once|TRBJ2-7|TRBD1|TRBV20-1
TGCAGTGCAGAGGACAGGCCCGCCTACGAGCAGTACTTC
CSAEDRPAYEQYF
>.|TRBJ2-2|TRBD2|TRBV7-9
TGTGCCAGCAGCCATGGGACTAGCGGCGGCCGGGTCCCCGGGGAGCTGTTTTTT
CASSHGTSGGRVPGELFF
>few|TRBJ2-7|TRBD1|TRBV27
TGTGCCAGCAGTGGCCGAGACAGGGCCGAGCAGTACTTC
CASSGRDRAEQYF
>.|TRBJ2-1|.|TRBV28
TGTGCCATCTCGAGCTCCTACAATGAGCAGTTCTTC
CAISSSYNEQFF
>.|TRBJ2-4|.|TRBV6-6
TGTGCCAGCAGTTACCCTGGGATAGCCAAAAACATTCAGTACTTC
CASSYPGIAKNIQYF
>many|TRBJ2-4|.|TRBV20-1
TGCAGTGCTAGCCCTCAGGAGGTCCCCAAAAACATTCAGTACTTC
CSASPQEVPKNIQYF
>many|TRBJ2-3|TRBD1|TRBV20-1
TGCAGTGCCATGGACAGGGGATACACAGATACGCAGTATTTT
CSAMDRGYTDTQYF
>.|TRBJ1-4|.|TRBV5-8
TGTGCCAGCAGCTTCGGCCGGAGGCAGGGCATGTCTAATGAAAAACTGTTTTTT
CASSFGRRQGMSNEKLFF
>.|TRBJ2-1|TRBD2|TRBV11-2
TGTGCCAGCAGCTTAGTTCCGGGAGGCGCCGCCTACAATGAGCAGTTCTTC
CASSLVPGGAAYNEQFF
>few|TRBJ2-5|.|TRBV10-2
TGCGCCAGCAGTGGGCCCTCAGGGGTCAGGGCCCAAGAGACCCAGTACTTC
CASSGPSGVRAQETQYF
>once|TRBJ2-6|TRBD1|TRBV7-9
TGTGCCAGCAGCTTAGTAGGCAGGGGGTACTCTGGGGCCAACGTCCTGACTTTC
CASSLVGRGYSGANVLTF
>few|TRBJ2-3|.|TRBV4-3
TGCGCCAGCAGCCGTGGACTTCATAGTACCGGCACAGATACGCAGTATTTT
CASSRGLHSTGTDTQYF
>.|TRBJ2-2|TRBD2|TRBV10-3
TGTGCCATCAGTGGACGGACTAGCGGGGGAACCGGGGAGCTGTTTTTT
CAISGRTSGGTGELFF
>.|TRBJ2-3|TRBD1|TRBV5-1
TGCGCCAGCAGCTTGGATGGGACAGGGTCTTGGGATACGCAGTATTTT
CASSLDGTGSWDTQYF
>many|TRBJ2-7|.|TRBV12-3/TRBV12-4
TGTGCCAGCAGCCGAGCGGTTAGCTCCTACGAGCAGTACTTC
CASSRAVSSYEQYF
>.|TRBJ2-1|.|TRBV20-1
TGCAGTGCTAGACTTCGGGACGGATCCCGCCATGAGCAGTTCTTC
CSARLRDGSRHEQFF
>.|TRBJ1-5|.|TRBV28
TGTGCCAGCACCTCAGCTGGGTCCAGGGGTTTTAATCAGCCCCAGCATTTT
CASTSAGSRGFNQPQHF
>.|TRBJ2-1|TRBD2|TRBV12-3/TRBV12-4
TGTGCCAGCGTCCGTTCGGCTAGCGGGAGGGCAGGGCAGTTCTTC
CASVRSASGRAGQFF
>.|TRBJ2-6|.|TRBV28
TGTGCCAGCTCTGGGGCCAACGTCCTGACTTTC
CASSGANVLTF
>.|TRBJ2-7|TRBD1|TRBV7-9
TGTGCCAGCAGGACAGACAGGGGGCGAGAGTACGAGCAGTACTTC
CASRTDRGREYEQYF
>few|TRBJ2-1|TRBD2|TRBV24-1
TGTGCCACCAGTGATCCCGGGACTAGCGGGAGGGCGGTCAATGAGCAGTTCTTC
CATSDPGTSGRAVNEQFF
>few|TRBJ2-1|.|TRBV9
TGTGCCAGCAGCCCAAGGGACTTCCAGAATAACAATGAGCAGTTCTTC
CASSPRDFQNNNEQFF
>few|TRBJ2-6|TRBD2|TRBV10-2
TGCGCCAGCAGTGAGTCCCGGGGGGTTTACTCTGGGGCCAACGTCCTGACTTTC
CASSESRGVYSGANVLTF